These 30 T cell receptor beta chains share one sample of origin, sequenced in a study of tumor-infiltrating lymphocytes in primary liver carcinoma. TCR beta cDNA came from about 0.45 ug total RNA, primed with a constant-region primer. Nested multiplex PCR, run for three rounds with slightly modified ARM-PCR, yielded TCR beta libraries. Investigators reported that the first two PCR rounds, at roughly 10 cycles each, used TRBV1-TRBV30 forward primers with a C-beta reverse primer. TCRdb re-called the multiplex PCR reads through MiXCR, storing one row per CDR3 protein. Among about 350,000 distinct CDR3 sequences listed, 65% were seen once. Germline DNA was also extracted, with blood RNA taken from unsorted whole blood. Material for sequencing was peripheral blood. The source is a man aged 35-49 years with primary liver carcinoma and hepatitis B virus infection.

This clonotype was seen repeatedly, ten times or more. The chain uses TRBV11-1 and TRBJ2-7; D might be TRBD1 or TRBD2, each matching 5 bases. The CDR3 is 12 amino acids. Germline CDR1 is SGHAT and CDR2 is FQDESV (reference sequence). V was shortened by 8 bases and J by 5 bases, with 13 bases between the two germline ends. CDR3 in DNA: TGTGCCAGCGGCGCCCAGGGAGACGAGCAGTACTTC. This encodes CASGAQGDEQYF.

As to this clonotype: Given the absence of the conserved phenylalanine or tryptophan at the CDR3 end, a read error is likely. The chain uses TRBV28 and TRBJ1-1; D may be TRBD1 (5 bases). The CDR3 has 16 residues. Trimming stripped 3 bases from V and 4 bases from J, with 18 bases between. Germline loops: CDR1 MDHEN, CDR2 SYDVKM. DNA for the CDR3: TGTGCCAGCAGTTTGGGGGACGGCGCGTCGCGCACTGAAGCTTTCTCT. Residues: CASSLGDGASRTEAFS.

The count of this clonotype is one. This sequence joins TRBV11-1 and TRBJ2-3; TRBD2 agrees at 14 bases. This CDR3 is 16 amino acids long. Germline V gene lookup returns CDR1 SGHAT and CDR2 FQDESV (reference sequence). V dropped 5 bases and J dropped 5; count of bases not matched to a gene: 6. The CDR3 reads CASSSGLAGGVDTQYF. In DNA, the CDR3 is TGTGCCAGCAGCAGTGGACTAGCGGGAGGAGTAGATACGCAGTATTTT.

About this clonotype: Because it lacks the conserved phenylalanine or tryptophan at the end, this CDR3 is likely a read error. The limits of the CDR3 on the DNA are not certain, so only TCRdb's listed CDR3 is given. The V and J genes are TRBV29-1 and TRBJ2-7; TRBD1 is the table's D call, not checked against the DNA. The length of the CDR3 is 11 amino acids, counting both ends. Germline V CDR1 and CDR2: SQVTM, ANQGSEA. This CDR3 is CSVETGLKQCS.

This clonotype came up a few times. The rearrangement links TRBV28 to TRBJ2-6, with D perhaps TRBD1 or TRBD2 (5 bases each). Germline lookup yields CDR1 MDHEN and CDR2 SYDVKM. The CDR3 has 17 amino acids. With 2 bases removed from V and 4 bases from J, the gap between germline ends came to 15 bases. Written as DNA, the CDR3 is TGTGCCAGCAGTTTAAGGAGGCAGGGTTCCGGGGCCAACGTCCTGACTTTC. Its translation: CASSLRRQGSGANVLTF.

The V gene is TRBV5-1, the J gene TRBJ2-7; 7 bases map to TRBD1. The V gene end was trimmed by 6 bases and the J gene end by 2 bases; junction bases not matched to a gene: 11. The CDR3 loop spans 15 amino acids. Germline loops: CDR1 SGHRS, CDR2 YFSETQ. CDR3 loop: CASNTGVGVAYEQYF. Here the CDR3 DNA reads TGCGCCAGCAACACAGGGGTGGGAGTCGCCTACGAGCAGTACTTC.

The chain joins TRBV5-6 to TRBJ2-1, with D perhaps TRBD2 (5 bases). CDR1 SGHDT and CDR2 YYEEEE come from the germline V gene. CDR3 length: 12 amino acids. V shed 5 bases and J shed 14 bases, with 17 bases lying between them. CDR3: CASRLGAAEEFF. For the CDR3, the DNA is TGTGCCAGCAGACTAGGAGCGGCAGAGGAGTTCTTC.

Details on this clonotype: Sequence at one end of the junction differs from germline and may be a read error. The rearrangement joins TRBV10-2 to TRBJ1-6; TRBD1 is a possible D gene (6 bases). There are 14 residues in the CDR3. Looked up from germline, CDR1 is WSHSY and CDR2 is SAAADI. CDR3 amino acids: CAGSEWTENSPLHF. CDR3 bases: TGCGCCGGCAGTGAGTGGACAGAAAATTCACCCCTCCACTTT.

This clonotype was detected many times. This sequence joins TRBV5-5 and TRBJ2-7, with TRBD1 matching over 8 bases. The CDR3 is made up of 14 amino acids. CDR1 is SGHKS, CDR2 YYEKEE, per germline (reference sequence). The J segment lost 5 bases and the V segment lost 0 bases, leaving 4 bases of the junction unmatched. For the CDR3, the DNA is TGTGCCAGCAGCTTGGGACAGGGGCCCCACGAGCAGTACTTC. It is translated as CASSLGQGPHEQYF. The full variable domain, with the rest looked up from reference TRBV5-5 and TRBJ2-7, is DAGVTQSPTHLIKTRGQQVTLRCSPISGHKSVSWYQQVLGQGPQFIFQYYEKEERGRGNFPDRFSARQFPNYSSELNVNALLLGDSALYLCASSLGQGPHEQYFGPGTRLTVT.

Remarks on this clonotype: A junction boundary mismatches the germline segment, possibly from a read error. This chain's CDR3 is CAISERPRVGNEQFF. CDR3 nucleotides: TGTGCCATCAGTGAAAGGCCCAGGGTTGGGAATGAGCAGTTCTTC. The V gene is TRBV2, the J gene TRBJ2-1; a possible D gene is TRBD1 (5 bases). In germline, CDR1 is SNHLY, CDR2 FYNNEI. This CDR3 is built from 15 residues.

This clonotype has ten or more counts. V gene TRBV6-6 combines with J gene TRBJ1-6, with D unresolved. The germline V gene encodes CDR1 MNHNY and CDR2 SVGAGI (reference sequence). Trimming took 1 base from V and 0 from J, leaving 7 bases between them. This CDR3 is built from 16 residues. The chain's CDR3 is CASSYLGSSYNSPLHF. In DNA, the CDR3 is TGTGCCAGCAGTTACTTGGGGAGCTCCTATAATTCACCCCTCCACTTT.

Regarding this clonotype: A read error is possible here, since a much larger clone lies one base away. The CDR3 ends on some other residue instead of the conserved phenylalanine or tryptophan, so this is likely a read error. This rearrangement joins TRBV5-1 to TRBJ2-5; tentatively, D is TRBD2 (5 bases). Germline assignment: CDR1 SGHRS and CDR2 YFSETQ. This CDR3 comprises 12 residues. V lost 4 bases and J 1 base, leaving 5 bases between the germline ends. The CDR3 DNA follows: TGCGCCAGCAGCGGGAGCCAAGAGACCCAGTACTTA. This sequence encodes CASSGSQETQYL.

The V and J genes are TRBV13 and TRBJ2-3, with D tentatively TRBD2 (6 bases). CDR1 and CDR2 from the germline V gene are PRHDT and FYEKMQ (reference sequence). V lost 1 base and J lost 5, with 10 bases in between. This CDR3 has 14 amino acids. CDR3 in amino acids: CASSLVEGGDTQYF. DNA of the CDR3: TGTGCCAGCAGCTTAGTGGAGGGTGGAGATACGCAGTATTTT.

Notes on this clonotype: At one boundary the junction diverges from the germline segment, which might be a read error. The chain employs TRBV6-6 and TRBJ1-1; D unresolved. The CDR3 runs to 13 residues. Germline CDR1 MNHNY, CDR2 SVGAGI (reference sequence). For the CDR3, the DNA is TGTGCCCGCAGTTACCAGGATAGGGTTGAAGCTTTCTTT. It specifies CARSYQDRVEAFF.

This rearrangement joins TRBV6-1 to TRBJ2-7; 7 bases align to TRBD1. From germline, CDR1 is MNHNS and CDR2 SASEGT. The CDR3 covers 16 residues. Germline trimming cut 6 bases from V and 2 bases from J; bases unmatched to any gene: 13. CDR3 DNA: TGTGCCAGCAGCAGCATGAGAGGGGGCGCAACCTACGAGCAGTACTTC. Encoded protein: CASSSMRGGATYEQYF.

CDR3 region: CASTHGNGETQYF. The CDR3 DNA reads TGTGCCAGCACCCACGGGAACGGAGAGACCCAGTACTTC. The rearrangement links TRBV6-5 to TRBJ2-5; maybe TRBD2 (5 bases). Trimming removed 7 bases at V and 4 bases at J, with 13 bases between. Looked up from germline, CDR1 is MNHEY and CDR2 is SVGAGI. The CDR3 contains 13 residues.

To note about this clonotype: A much more abundant neighbour one base away suggests this may be a read error. This chain connects TRBV4-1 to TRBJ1-2; D is uncertain. Germline V gives CDR1 MGHRA, CDR2 YSYEKL. The CDR3 has 14 amino acids. Trimming took off 1 base at V and 4 bases at J, with 10 bases between the two ends. The CDR3: CASSQGPTSYGYTF. As DNA, the CDR3 is TGCGCCAGCAGCCAAGGGCCGACAAGCTATGGCTACACCTTC.

Turning to this clonotype: A much larger clone lies one base from this, so it may be a read error. Here the CDR3 reads CASHGLTQHF. For the CDR3, the DNA is TGTGCCAGCCATGGCCTAACCCAGCATTTT. The chain employs TRBV6-1 and TRBJ1-5, with D unresolved. This CDR3 has 10 residues. The germline V gene has CDR1 MNHNS and CDR2 SASEGT. The V end was cut by 8 bases, the J end by 11 bases, with 10 bases between.

A single count supports this clonotype. Written as DNA, the CDR3 is TGTGCCAGCAGCTTAGCGGGGCTGAACAATGAGCAGTTCTTC. Translating it yields CASSLAGLNNEQFF. J is TRBJ2-1 and V is TRBV11-2; either TRBD1 or TRBD2 may fit D (5 bases each). Germline CDR1 is SGHAT and CDR2 is FQNNGV. The length of the CDR3 is 14 residues. Between the trimmed V and J ends, which lost 1 base and 5 bases, there was a span of 9 bases.

This chain uses TRBV2 with TRBJ2-3; D is unclear. Per the germline V gene, CDR1 is SNHLY and CDR2 is FYNNEI. V was trimmed by 11 bases and J by 2 bases, leaving 8 bases between them. The CDR3 runs to 11 residues. The CDR3 protein is CAPRFTDTQYF. The CDR3 DNA is TGTGCCCCCAGGTTCACAGATACGCAGTATTTT.

This chain uses TRBV11-2 with TRBJ2-3; tentative D call: TRBD2 (6 bases). Germline assignment: CDR1 SGHAT and CDR2 FQNNGV. Trimming took off 2 bases at V and 4 bases at J, with 16 bases between the two ends. CDR3 size: 16 residues. The CDR3 loop reads CASSLKWRGRADTQYF. The CDR3 DNA sequence: TGTGCCAGCAGCTTAAAGTGGCGGGGTAGGGCAGATACGCAGTATTTT.

This clonotype was seen many times. V gene TRBV10-3 combines with J gene TRBJ2-5; 7 bases fit TRBD1. The CDR3 contains 15 residues. CDR1 ENHRY and CDR2 SYGVKD come from the germline V gene. The trim removed 7 bases at V and 4 bases at J, leaving 12 bases unmatched. This CDR3 is CAIKKTGQVRETQYF. The CDR3 DNA reads TGTGCCATCAAAAAAACCGGACAGGTCCGAGAGACCCAGTACTTC.

The genes are TRBV28 and TRBJ2-3; TRBD2 agrees at 12 bases. This CDR3 has 16 residues. After removal of 8 bases from V and 2 bases from J, the junction contained 8 bases not matched to a gene. Looked up from germline, CDR1 is MDHEN and CDR2 is SYDVKM. The CDR3, as DNA: TGTGCCAGCGAGATTGGGACTAGCGGGTTCACAGATACGCAGTATTTT. This gives the protein CASEIGTSGFTDTQYF.

Details on this clonotype: The junction and the germline gene differ at one end; a read error may be behind it. V is TRBV6-2 or TRBV6-3 and J is TRBJ2-7; no clear D. Germline CDR1 MNHEY, CDR2 SVGEGT. CDR3 length equals 13 residues. The DNA for the CDR3 is TGTGCCAGCAGCAAGGAAAAGTGGGTCGAGCAGTGCTTC. The encoded protein is CASSKEKWVEQCF.

This clonotype appeared many times. The chain uses TRBV6-6 and TRBJ1-3, with D unclear. The germline V and J ends were trimmed by 1 base and 3 bases, with 16 bases remaining between them. Germline V gene lookup returns CDR1 MNHNY and CDR2 SVGAGI (reference sequence). The CDR3 runs to 17 residues. For the CDR3, the DNA is TGTGCCAGCAGTTACTTCAATATTGGAATAGATGGAAACACCATATATTTT. It encodes CASSYFNIGIDGNTIYF.

The J gene is TRBJ1-6, the V gene TRBV11-3; D call uncertain. Between the trimmed V and J ends, which lost 1 base and 13 bases, there was a span of 14 bases. The germline CDR1 and CDR2 sequences are SGHNT and YENEEA. The CDR3 has 14 residues. The CDR3 loop reads CASSLGRRDPPLHF. The CDR3, as DNA: TGTGCCAGCAGCTTAGGCCGACGGGATCCGCCCCTCCACTTT.

This clonotype was seen a single time. A much larger clonotype is one base distant, so this may be a read error. V usage is TRBV10-3 and J usage is TRBJ2-2; 8 bases fit TRBD2. CDR1 and CDR2 from the germline V gene are ENHRY and SYGVKD. The CDR3 totals 14 residues. CDR3 loop: CTIKASGQTGELFF. As DNA, the CDR3 is TGTACCATCAAAGCTAGCGGGCAAACCGGGGAGCTGTTTTTT.

This clonotype was counted many times. The chain recombines TRBV28 with TRBJ1-5; maybe TRBD1 (5 bases). This CDR3 region has 15 residues. Germline loops: CDR1 MDHEN, CDR2 SYDVKM. V was clipped by 6 bases and J by 5 bases, with 17 bases between them. CDR3 coding DNA: TGTGCCAGCAGCCCCCTCGGAGGGGCCCATCAGCCCCAGCATTTT. Its translation: CASSPLGGAHQPQHF.

The CDR3 is CASSDRGTEQYF. The CDR3 coding sequence is TGCGCCAGCAGTGACAGGGGGACTGAGCAGTACTTC. J is TRBJ2-7 and V is TRBV10-1; D is possibly TRBD1 (7 bases). CDR1 is WNHNN, CDR2 SYGVQD, per germline (reference sequence). The CDR3 extends over 12 amino acids. Between the trimmed V and J ends, which lost 3 bases and 7 bases, there was a span of 10 bases.

In its sample, this clonotype was seen many times. The chain has TRBV12-3 or TRBV12-4 and TRBJ1-2; 8 bases align to TRBD1. Germline trimming cut 4 bases from V and 8 bases from J; bases unmatched to any gene: 6. The CDR3 extends over 13 amino acids. The CDR3 DNA reads TGTGCCAGCAGTTCCACAGGGGGTAACGGCTACACCTTC. Its protein product is CASSSTGGNGYTF.